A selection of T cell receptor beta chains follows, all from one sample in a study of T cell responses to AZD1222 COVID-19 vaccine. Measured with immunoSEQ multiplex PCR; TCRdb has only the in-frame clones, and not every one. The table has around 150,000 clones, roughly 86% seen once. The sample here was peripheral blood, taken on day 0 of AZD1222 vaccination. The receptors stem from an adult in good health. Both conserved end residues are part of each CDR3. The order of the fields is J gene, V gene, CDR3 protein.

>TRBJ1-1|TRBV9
CASSVQDTFTEAFF
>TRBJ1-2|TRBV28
CASSLYSGYTF
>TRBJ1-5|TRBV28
CASRDGVIQPQHF
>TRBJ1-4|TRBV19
CASSPGTFELFF
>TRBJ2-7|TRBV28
CASSSLPGNEQYF
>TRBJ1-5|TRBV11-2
CASSPQANQPQHF
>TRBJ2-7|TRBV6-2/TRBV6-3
CASSPPQGPPYEQYF
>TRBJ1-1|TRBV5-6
CASSYLDTEAFF
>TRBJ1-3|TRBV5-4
CASSTKAGKWGNTIYF
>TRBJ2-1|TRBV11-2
CASSLNRNEQFF
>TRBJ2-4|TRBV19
CASSPYTGQAKNIQYF
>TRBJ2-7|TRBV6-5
CATYGENSYEQYF
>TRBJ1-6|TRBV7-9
CASSLGPMDSPLHF
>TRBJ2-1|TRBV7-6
CASSLELAGVGNEQFF
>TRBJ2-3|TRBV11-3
CASSGGTDTQYF
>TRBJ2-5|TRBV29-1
CSVTPAGETQYF
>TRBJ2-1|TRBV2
CASRGLAGGQGSSYNEQFF
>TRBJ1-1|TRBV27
CASSVSTGNTEAFF
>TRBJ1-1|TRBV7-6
CASTQGLLGNTEAFF
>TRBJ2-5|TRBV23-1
CASSHFRSGETQYF
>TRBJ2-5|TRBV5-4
CASSLRSGSQETQYF
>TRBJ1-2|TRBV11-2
CASSLGQGFNYGYTF
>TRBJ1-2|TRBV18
CASSLDTNYGYTF
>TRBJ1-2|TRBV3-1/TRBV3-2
CASSQDFDVGGQGEGSNYGYTF
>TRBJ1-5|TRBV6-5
CASSWARNQPQHF
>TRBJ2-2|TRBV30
CAWRGQSNTGELFF
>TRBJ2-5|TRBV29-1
CSVKQGAETQYF
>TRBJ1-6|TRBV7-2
CASSLFRARNSNSPLHF
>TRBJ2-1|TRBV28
CASSENSGTGVDEQFF
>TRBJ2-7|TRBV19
CASIGGLSYEQYF
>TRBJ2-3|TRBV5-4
CASSLGQVTDTQYF
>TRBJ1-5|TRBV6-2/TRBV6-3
CASSYLLRDNQPQHF
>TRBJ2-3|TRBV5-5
CASSSQGEGTQYF
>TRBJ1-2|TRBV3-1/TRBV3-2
CASRDMTGDYGYTF
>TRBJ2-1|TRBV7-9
CASSLSFSGHYNEQFF
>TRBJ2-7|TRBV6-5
CATGFARRSEQYF
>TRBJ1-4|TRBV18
CASSSFQGGQEKLFF
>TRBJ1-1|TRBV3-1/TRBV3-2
CASSQVDRNTEAFF
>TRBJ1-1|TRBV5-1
CASSFPSGTETLNTEAFF
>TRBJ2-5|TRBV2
CASSEYVGGKGTQYF
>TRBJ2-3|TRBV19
CASSIYLAGGTDTQYF
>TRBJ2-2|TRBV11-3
CASSFEGSNTGELFF